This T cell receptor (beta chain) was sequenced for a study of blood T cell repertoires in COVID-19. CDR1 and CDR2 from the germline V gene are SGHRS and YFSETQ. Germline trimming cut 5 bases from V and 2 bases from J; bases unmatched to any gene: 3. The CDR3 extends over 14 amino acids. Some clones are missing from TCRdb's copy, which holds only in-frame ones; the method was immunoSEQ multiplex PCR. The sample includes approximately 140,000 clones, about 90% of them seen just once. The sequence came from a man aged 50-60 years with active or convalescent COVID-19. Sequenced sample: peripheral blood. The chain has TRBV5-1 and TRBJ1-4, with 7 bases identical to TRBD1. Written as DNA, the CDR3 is TGCGCCAGCAGGAAGGGGGCCACTAATGAAAAACTGTTTTTT. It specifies CASRKGATNEKLFF. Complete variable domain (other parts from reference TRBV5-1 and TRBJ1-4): KAGVTQTPRYLIKTRGQQVTLSCSPISGHRSVSWYQQTPGQGLQFLFEYFSETQRNKGNFPGRFSGRQFSNSRSEMNVSTLELGDSALYLCASRKGATNEKLFFGSGTQLSVL.